The 17 T cell receptor beta chains below come from one sample, sequenced in a study of CD8 T cells in ankylosing spondylitis. TCRdb recomputed calls from the 5' RACE reads with MiXCR, one row per CDR3 protein. This repertoire shows under 300,000 distinct CDR3 sequences, 8.6% found once; its top ten account for under 7.5%. Sequencing was done on a sample of blood, either unsorted or a sorted T cell fraction (not recorded which). The source of these receptors is a male donor with ankylosing spondylitis or in good health (not recorded which).

The sample holds many counts of this clonotype. The chain employs TRBV6-5 and TRBJ2-7; TRBD2 agrees at 11 bases. Germline V gene data show CDR1 as MNHEY and CDR2 as SVGAGI. The CDR3 spans 16 residues. The J segment lost 1 base and the V segment lost 4 bases, leaving 6 bases of the junction unmatched. The CDR3: CASSSGLAVESYEQYF. The CDR3 nucleotides are TGTGCCAGCAGTTCGGGACTAGCGGTAGAGTCCTACGAGCAGTACTTC.

Ten or more counts support this clonotype. The DNA of the CDR3 is TGCGCCAGTACCGAGGGGAGTTCTGGAAACACCATATATTTT. It specifies CASTEGSSGNTIYF. The rearrangement uses TRBV5-1 and TRBJ1-3, with a possible D match to TRBD1 (5 bases). V lost 8 bases to trimming and J lost 1 base, with 13 bases between them. The CDR3 sequence is 14 residues long. Germline V gene lookup returns CDR1 SGHRS and CDR2 YFSETQ. The full variable domain, its missing parts supplied by reference TRBV5-1 and TRBJ1-3, is KAGVTQTPRYLIKTRGQQVTLSCSPISGHRSVSWYQQTPGQGLQFLFEYFSETQRNKGNFPGRFSGRQFSNSRSEMNVSTLELGDSALYLCASTEGSSGNTIYFGEGSWLTVV.

This clonotype was seen many times. The genes are TRBV5-6 and TRBJ2-3; 11 nucleotides align to TRBD2. Per germline, CDR1 SGHDT and CDR2 YYEEEE. V lost 3 bases and J lost 6; bases outside the gene matches: 9. The CDR3 is 16 amino acids. CDR3 protein: CASSSTTSGRGDTQYF. CDR3 bases: TGTGCCAGCAGCTCTACTACTAGCGGGAGAGGGGATACGCAGTATTTT.

This chain connects TRBV11-2 to TRBJ2-7, with 8 positions matching TRBD1. Germline CDR1 is SGHAT and CDR2 is FQNNGV. The junction had 6 bases not matched to a gene; V was cut back by 3 bases and J by 2 bases. The CDR3 extends over 15 amino acids. The CDR3 nucleotides read TGTGCCAGCAGCTTCCAGGGGGCACCACCCTACGAGCAGTACTTC. Its protein is CASSFQGAPPYEQYF.

This clonotype was observed at least ten times. The rearrangement uses TRBV5-1 and TRBJ2-2; the D gene is possibly TRBD1 (6 bases). Germline CDR1 and CDR2: SGHRS and YFSETQ. The V end lost 0 bases, the J end lost 7 bases, and 16 bases lay between the germline ends. The CDR3 loop spans 16 amino acids. Written as DNA, the CDR3 is TGCGCCAGCAGCTTGGAACCAGGGGTAGGGCACGGGGAGCTGTTTTTT. This translates into CASSLEPGVGHGELFF.

This clonotype was counted between two and nine times. The chain employs TRBV10-3 and TRBJ1-5; D remains ambiguous. V gave up 3 bases and J gave up 4 bases, with 13 bases separating them. Per germline, CDR1 ENHRY and CDR2 SYGVKD. This CDR3 has 15 residues. This CDR3 reads CAISDVRAGNQPQHF. The CDR3, as DNA: TGTGCCATCAGTGATGTGAGGGCAGGTAATCAGCCCCAGCATTTT.

This clonotype was recorded many times. The chain employs TRBV7-3 and TRBJ2-1; D is ambiguous. Trimming took 1 base from V and 9 from J, leaving 7 bases between them. This CDR3 is built from 12 residues. CDR1 and CDR2 (germline): SGHTA, FQGTGA. As DNA, the CDR3 is TGTGCCAGCAGCTTAAGTCTCGGTGAGCAGTTCTTC. Protein sequence: CASSLSLGEQFF.

This clonotype was counted at least ten times. The chain couples TRBV18 to TRBJ2-7, with TRBD2 matching 9 bases. The CDR3 is 15 amino acids. Germline CDR1 KGHSH, CDR2 LQKENI. Trimming at V came to 6 bases and at J to 6 bases, leaving 12 bases not matched to a gene. For the CDR3, the DNA is TGTGCCAGCTCGTTGAAAGCGGGAGGAGGTGGCGAGCAGTACTTC. Its translation is CASSLKAGGGGEQYF. Full variable domain (outside the CDR3, taken from reference TRBV18 and TRBJ2-7): NAGVMQNPRHLVRRRGQEARLRCSPMKGHSHVYWYRQLPEEGLKFMVYLQKENIIDESGMPKERFSAEFPKEGPSILRIQQVVRGDSAAYFCASSLKAGGGGEQYFGPGTRLTVT.

This clonotype has ten or more counts. CDR3 nucleotides: TGTGCCAGCAGTTACTCGATCGCACTAGCGGGAGTACACCTCGGTGAGCAGTTCTTC. Encoded protein: CASSYSIALAGVHLGEQFF. The chain joins TRBV6-5 to TRBJ2-1; TRBD2 matches 11 bases. CDR3 size: 19 residues. CDR1 is MNHEY, CDR2 SVGAGI, per germline. Trimming at V came to 0 bases and at J to 9 bases, leaving 16 bases not matched to a gene.

This chain joins TRBV20-1 and TRBJ2-7, with TRBD2 identical over 15 bases. Germline values: CDR1 DFQATT, CDR2 SNEGSKA (reference sequence). V was pared by 3 bases and J by 9 bases, with 6 bases of the junction left unmatched. The CDR3 consists of 14 residues. The chain's CDR3 is CSARSGLAGGRQYF. CDR3 coding DNA: TGCAGTGCTAGGAGTGGACTAGCGGGAGGGAGGCAGTACTTC.

This clonotype occurred a few times. CDR3 DNA sequence: TGCAGTGTAACCCGGGGGGCCCCTAGAGACACTGAAGCTTTCTTT. The encoded protein is CSVTRGAPRDTEAFF. The rearrangement uses TRBV20-1 and TRBJ1-1; tentative D call: TRBD1 (6 bases). In germline, CDR1 is DFQATT, CDR2 SNEGSKA (reference sequence). V was cut by 7 bases and J by 3 bases, with 21 bases left in between. The CDR3 extends over 15 amino acids.

There are many counts of this clonotype. The V gene is TRBV20-1, the J gene TRBJ2-3, with 7 nucleotides matching TRBD2. In germline, CDR1 is DFQATT, CDR2 SNEGSKA (reference sequence). The CDR3 runs to 15 residues. The V and J ends lost 3 bases and 2 bases, in that order; junction bases with no gene match: 8. The CDR3 DNA reads TGCAGTGCTAGGAAGGGAGCGGGGCACACAGATACGCAGTATTTT. Amino acids: CSARKGAGHTDTQYF.

On this clonotype itself: Since a much larger clone is just one base distant, this may be a read error. J is TRBJ2-7 and V is TRBV19; maybe TRBD1 (6 bases). Germline values: CDR1 LNHDA, CDR2 SQIVND (reference sequence). Between the trimmed V and J ends, which lost 7 bases and 0 bases, there was a span of 16 bases. The CDR3 is 15 residues long. The CDR3 nucleotides read TGTGCCAGTAATATGTTCAGGGACAACTCCTACGAGCAGTACTTC. It encodes CASNMFRDNSYEQYF.

This chain joins TRBV7-2 and TRBJ2-2; weak D call: TRBD2 (6 bases). V was pared by 2 bases and J by 6 bases, with 10 bases between. The CDR3 loop spans 14 amino acids. From germline, CDR1 is SGHTA and CDR2 FQGNSA. The CDR3 protein is CASSLLGSSGELFF. CDR3 nucleotides: TGTGCCAGCAGCTTACTCGGGAGTTCCGGGGAGCTGTTTTTT.

This clonotype was counted a single time. The rearrangement links TRBV5-4 to TRBJ2-5; 8 nucleotides agree with TRBD2. There are 15 residues in the CDR3. Germline CDR1 and CDR2: SGHNT and YYREEE (reference sequence). The V segment lost 5 bases and the J segment 4 bases; nucleotides outside the gene matches: 10. In nucleotides, the CDR3 is TGTGCCAGCAGGGAAGGGACTAGATCAAGAGAGACCCAGTACTTC. Translating it yields CASREGTRSRETQYF. Drawing the rest from reference TRBV5-4 and TRBJ2-5, the complete variable domain is ETGVTQSPTHLIKTRGQQVTLRCSSQSGHNTVSWYQQALGQGPQFIFQYYREEENGRGNFPPRFSGLQFPNYSSELNVNALELDDSALYLCASREGTRSRETQYFGPGTRLLVL.

The sample holds a few counts of this clonotype. The rearrangement uses TRBV7-9 and TRBJ1-5, with 10 bases lining up with TRBD1. The CDR3 has 15 amino acids. V lost 4 bases, J lost 6 bases, and 6 bases stayed unmatched. Germline loops: CDR1 SEHNR, CDR2 FQNEAQ (reference sequence). The CDR3, as DNA: TGTGCCAGCAGCTCCGGGACAGGGGCCAGTCAGCCCCAGCATTTT. Protein product: CASSSGTGASQPQHF.

This clonotype was seen more than once but under ten times. This chain connects TRBV5-1 to TRBJ1-2; D is unclear. The V gene lost 4 bases and the J gene lost 4 bases, with 14 bases spanning the gap. Germline-derived CDR1 and CDR2 are SGHRS and YFSETQ. The CDR3 totals 14 residues. CDR3 loop: CASSLDPDGYGYTF. CDR3 nucleotide sequence: TGCGCCAGCAGCCTGGACCCCGACGGCTATGGCTACACCTTC.